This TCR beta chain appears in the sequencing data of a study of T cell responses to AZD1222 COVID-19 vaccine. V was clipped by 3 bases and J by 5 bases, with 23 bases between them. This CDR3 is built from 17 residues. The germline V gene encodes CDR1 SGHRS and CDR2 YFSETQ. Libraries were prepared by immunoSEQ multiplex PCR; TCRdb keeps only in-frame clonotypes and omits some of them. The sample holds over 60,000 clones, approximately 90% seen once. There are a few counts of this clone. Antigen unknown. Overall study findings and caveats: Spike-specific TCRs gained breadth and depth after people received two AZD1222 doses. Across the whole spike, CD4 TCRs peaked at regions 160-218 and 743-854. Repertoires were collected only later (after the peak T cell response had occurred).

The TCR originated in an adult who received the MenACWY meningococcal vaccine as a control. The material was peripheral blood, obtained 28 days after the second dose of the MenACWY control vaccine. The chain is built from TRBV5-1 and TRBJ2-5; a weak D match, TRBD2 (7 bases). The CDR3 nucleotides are TGCGCCAGCAGCTCAACTTTTAGGGGGGGCCTTGGTGAGACCCAGTACTTC. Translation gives CASSSTFRGGLGETQYF.